Listed below are T cell receptor beta chains from one sample, sequenced in a study of blood T cell repertoires in COVID-19. TCRdb keeps only in-frame clones here, not all; method: immunoSEQ multiplex PCR. The data show just under 150,000 clones, with approximately 87% seen just once and approximately 9% held by the top ten. Sequencing input: peripheral blood. The source of these receptors is a woman between 50 and 59 years old with active or convalescent COVID-19. Each CDR3 is given with its conserved first and last residue. Fields, in order: D gene, V gene, J gene, CDR3 length, clone size, CDR3 protein, CDR3 DNA. D genes are given only for firm matches. Clone size appears in some rows only: once, few, many, or a class for an expanded clone.

>NA|TRBV5-5|TRBJ1-2|14|NA
CASSATGINYGYTF
TGTGCCAGCAGCGCCACAGGGATCAACTATGGCTACACCTTC
>TRBD2|TRBV19|TRBJ2-3|16|NA
CASSTPSTSYQDTQYF
TGTGCCAGTAGTACACCATCGACTAGCTACCAAGATACGCAGTATTTT
>NA|TRBV7-9|TRBJ1-2|13|NA
CASSRIFIPGVTF
TGTGCCAGCAGCCGCATCTTCATTCCAGGGGTCACCTTC
>TRBD1|TRBV7-9|TRBJ1-1|14|NA
CASSTWGQGAEAFF
TGTGCCAGCAGCACATGGGGACAGGGGGCTGAAGCTTTCTTT
>TRBD2|TRBV3-1/TRBV3-2|TRBJ2-3|13|few
CASSLGGGGSGYF
TGTGCCAGCAGCCTCGGTGGCGGGGGGTCGGGGTATTTT
>TRBD2|TRBV5-1|TRBJ2-1|17|once
CASSPGTSGSLYNEQFF
TGCGCCAGCAGCCCTGGGACTAGCGGGAGCCTATACAATGAGCAGTTCTTC
>TRBD1|TRBV5-4|TRBJ1-2|13|NA
CASSIDRGNGYTF
TGTGCCAGCAGCATCGACAGGGGGAATGGCTACACCTTC
>NA|TRBV19|TRBJ1-1|11|NA
CASIYSTEAFF
TGTGCCAGTATATATAGCACTGAAGCTTTCTTT
>NA|TRBV9|TRBJ2-5|13|NA
CASSVGPEETQYF
TGTGCCAGCAGCGTAGGTCCCGAAGAGACCCAGTACTTC
>TRBD1|TRBV7-9|TRBJ2-3|15|NA
CASSRTTGGIDTQYF
TGTGCCAGCAGCCGAACAACAGGGGGAATCGATACGCAGTATTTT
>NA|TRBV5-1|TRBJ2-1|15|NA
CASSLGATLRNEQFF
TGCGCCAGCAGCTTGGGGGCTACCCTACGCAATGAGCAGTTCTTC
>TRBD2|TRBV5-1|TRBJ2-7|15|NA
CASSTGTSGSYEQYF
TGCGCCAGCAGCACTGGGACTAGCGGCTCCTACGAGCAGTACTTC
>TRBD1|TRBV10-2|TRBJ2-2|14|NA
CAIIPGQNTGELFF
TGCGCCATTATCCCGGGACAGAATACCGGGGAGCTGTTTTTT
>NA|TRBV7-9|TRBJ1-1|13|NA
CASSFQEGTEAFF
TGTGCCAGCAGCTTTCAGGAGGGGACTGAAGCTTTCTTT
>TRBD1|TRBV5-4|TRBJ2-1|16|NA
CASSLGDRGAYNEQFF
TGTGCCAGCAGCTTGGGGGACAGGGGAGCCTACAATGAGCAGTTCTTC
>NA|TRBV18|TRBJ2-7|14|once
CASSPTGPTYEQYF
TGTGCCAGCTCACCGACAGGCCCTACCTACGAGCAGTACTTC
>TRBD1|TRBV7-3|TRBJ2-1|16|NA
CASSLSRDRGYNEQFF
TGTGCCAGCAGCTTATCCCGGGACAGGGGCTACAATGAGCAGTTCTTC
>TRBD1|TRBV19|TRBJ1-2|15|NA
CASSEGQRFSYGYTF
TGTGCCAGTAGTGAGGGACAGAGATTTTCCTATGGCTACACCTTC
>NA|TRBV13|TRBJ2-7|12|once
CASSLGRYEQYF
TGTGCCAGCAGCTTAGGCCGCTACGAGCAGTACTTC
>NA|TRBV4-3|TRBJ2-7|16|few
CASSLSLQGGSYEQYF
TGCGCCAGCAGCCTGAGCTTGCAGGGGGGCTCCTACGAGCAGTACTTC
>TRBD1|TRBV5-4|TRBJ2-3|17|few
CASSSGARRGLTDTQYF
TGTGCCAGCAGCTCTGGCGCTCGCAGGGGGCTGACAGATACGCAGTATTTT
>NA|TRBV11-2|TRBJ1-2|12|NA
CASSTFGDGYTF
TGTGCCAGCAGTACCTTCGGGGATGGCTACACCTTC
>TRBD2|TRBV6-2/TRBV6-3|TRBJ2-3|21|NA
CASSRRPGGPSSVSNTDTQYF
TGTGCCAGCAGTAGGCGGCCGGGAGGGCCCTCGTCTGTGTCGAACACAGATACGCAGTATTTT